The 19 T cell receptor beta chains in this list originate from one sample, sequenced in a study of radiation and T cells in renal cell carcinoma (TCRdb year 2020). The receptor library was made with the immunoSEQ multiplex PCR assay. TCRdb mirrors the immuneACCESS table, restricted to in-frame sequences. Some clones are absent from its copies; in checked studies, under half trace to an unresolved V gene, and the reason for the others is unknown. This sample gives about 91,000 clones in total; over 75% of them show up just once. Less than 7% of the sample belongs to the ten largest clones. The time point label corresponds to: baseline pretreatment blood. The treatment or condition label, read with the paper, signifies: 15 Gy SBRT to primary tumor, nephrectomy 4 weeks later. Material: blood, obtained from a patient whose treatment included radiotherapy and nephrectomy. These receptors all stem from a man aged 55 to 70 with renal cell carcinoma.

The chain employs TRBV7-6 and TRBJ2-2; D call uncertain. Germline CDR1 and CDR2: SGHVS and FNYEAQ. The CDR3 is 13 residues long. The V end lost 5 bases, the J end lost 4 bases, and 8 bases lay between the germline ends. CDR3 DNA sequence: TGTGCCAGCAGCCCCCAGCCCACCGGGGAGCTGTTTTTT. It translates to CASSPQPTGELFF. Variable domain in full (rest from reference TRBV7-6 and TRBJ2-2): GAGVSQSPRYKVTKRGQDVALRCDPISGHVSLYWYRQALGQGPEFLTYFNYEAQQDKSGLPNDRFSAERPEGSISTLTIQRTEQRDSAMYRCASSPQPTGELFFGEGSRLTVL.

V and J are TRBV27 and TRBJ1-1; unclear D gene. The germline gives CDR1 MNHEY, CDR2 SMNVEV (reference sequence). This CDR3 is 10 amino acids long. Deletions cut 6 bases from V and 2 bases from J, with 1 base between. The CDR3 is CASRNTEAFF. The CDR3 DNA sequence: TGTGCCAGCAGAAACACTGAAGCTTTCTTT.

The gene calls are TRBV7-7 and TRBJ2-5; 7 bases agree with TRBD2. Trimming took 5 bases from V and 4 from J; bases not matched to a gene: 7. Germline values: CDR1 SSHAT, CDR2 FNYEAQ (reference sequence). The CDR3 is made up of 14 amino acids. This chain's CDR3 is CASSPTGRGETQYF. CDR3 DNA: TGTGCCAGCAGCCCAACGGGGAGGGGAGAGACCCAGTACTTC.

The V gene is TRBV28, the J gene TRBJ2-7; 7 bases fit TRBD1. The trim removed 2 bases at V and 2 bases at J, leaving 6 bases unmatched. Germline CDR1 is MDHEN and CDR2 is SYDVKM. The length of the CDR3 is 15 residues. The chain's CDR3 is CASSLQAQGAYEQYF. CDR3 in DNA: TGTGCCAGCAGTTTACAGGCGCAGGGGGCCTACGAGCAGTACTTC.

This clone was seen a few times. The chain joins TRBV6-1 to TRBJ2-1; D may be TRBD2 (5 bases). The CDR3 contains 15 residues. The germline V gene encodes CDR1 MNHNS and CDR2 SASEGT. Trimming took 4 bases from V and 8 from J, leaving 18 bases between them. The CDR3 spells CASSVGSAYNHEQFF. Written as DNA, the CDR3 is TGTGCCAGCAGTGTCGGTAGCGCCTACAATCATGAGCAGTTCTTC.

V and J are TRBV9 and TRBJ2-5, with D perhaps assigned TRBD1 or TRBD2 (5 bases each). Germline CDR1 SGDLS, CDR2 YYNGEE. V was cut by 1 base and J by 5 bases, with 18 bases left in between. The CDR3 extends over 16 amino acids. The CDR3 is CASSVTPGTGTETQYF. For the CDR3, the DNA is TGTGCCAGCAGCGTAACCCCCGGGACGGGGACCGAGACCCAGTACTTC.

The CDR3 nucleotides are TGTGCCTGGAGTCGGCGTCCCATACATCTCGAGACCCAGTACTTC. Translating gives CAWSRRPIHLETQYF. V gene TRBV30 combines with J gene TRBJ2-5; D remains ambiguous. The CDR3 consists of 15 residues. Germline V lookup: CDR1 GTSNPN, CDR2 SVGIG (reference sequence). V lost 2 bases, J lost 5 bases, and 18 bases lay in between.

CDR3 coding DNA: TGTGCCAGCAGCCCTGGCCACCGACAGGGGGCAAGCGAGCAGTACTTC. Translating it yields CASSPGHRQGASEQYF. The rearrangement links TRBV11-2 to TRBJ2-7; 10 positions match TRBD1. The CDR3 consists of 16 residues. Germline values: CDR1 SGHAT, CDR2 FQNNGV. V lost 5 bases and J lost 6; bases outside the gene matches: 13.

This clone was seen a handful of times. The chain links TRBV10-1 to TRBJ1-5; tentative D call: TRBD1 (6 bases). The CDR3 length is 14 residues. Germline CDR1 and CDR2: WNHNN and SYGVQD (reference sequence). V was cut by 3 bases and J by 5 bases, with 11 bases left in between. CDR3 loop: CASSEVGAYQPQHF. In nucleotides, the CDR3 is TGCGCCAGCAGTGAAGTGGGGGCCTATCAGCCCCAGCATTTT.

V gene TRBV9 combines with J gene TRBJ2-1; D may be TRBD1 (5 bases). This CDR3 comprises 13 residues. With 4 bases removed from V and 9 bases from J, the gap between germline ends came to 14 bases. Germline CDR1 SGDLS, CDR2 YYNGEE. CDR3 DNA: TGTGCCAGCAGCATCATACAGGTGGGTGAGCAGTTCTTC. Its protein product is CASSIIQVGEQFF. Full variable domain (outside the CDR3, taken from reference TRBV9 and TRBJ2-1): DSGVTQTPKHLITATGQRVTLRCSPRSGDLSVYWYQQSLDQGLQFLIQYYNGEERAKGNILERFSAQQFPDLHSELNLSSLELGDSALYFCASSIIQVGEQFFGPGTRLTVL.

The CDR3 DNA sequence: TGTGCCAGCAGCCCCAGGCCCTCCACCTACGAGCAGTACTTC. Amino acids: CASSPRPSTYEQYF. This chain joins TRBV7-9 and TRBJ2-7; D uncertain. The germline gives CDR1 SEHNR, CDR2 FQNEAQ (reference sequence). This CDR3 is built from 14 residues. V lost 5 bases to trimming and J lost 2 bases, with 13 bases between them. The whole variable domain, remainder taken from reference TRBV7-9 and TRBJ2-7, is DTGVSQNPRHKITKRGQNVTFRCDPISEHNRLYWYRQTLGQGPEFLTYFQNEAQLEKSRLLSDRFSAERPKGSFSTLEIQRTEQGDSAMYLCASSPRPSTYEQYFGPGTRLTVT.

This clone was detected a few times. The chain uses TRBV29-1 and TRBJ1-1, with D unclear. The CDR3 has 10 amino acids. The V end lost 8 bases, the J end lost 7 bases, and 11 bases lay between the germline ends. Germline V CDR1 and CDR2: SQVTM, ANQGSEA. CDR3 DNA sequence: TGCAGCATTACCATTAGTGAAGCTTTCTTT. Protein: CSITISEAFF.

The CDR3 here is CASTPRAENSYEQYF. The CDR3 DNA follows: TGTGCCAGCACCCCCAGGGCGGAGAACTCCTACGAGCAGTACTTC. The rearrangement links TRBV7-2 to TRBJ2-7; possibly TRBD1 for D (5 bases). Per germline, CDR1 SGHTA and CDR2 FQGNSA. The CDR3 is made up of 15 amino acids. With 7 bases removed from V and 0 bases from J, the gap between germline ends came to 16 bases.

This clone was detected only once. The V and J genes are TRBV7-3 and TRBJ2-7; possible D gene TRBD2, 6 bases. CDR3 length equals 14 residues. CDR1 is SGHTA and CDR2 is FQGTGA in the germline V gene. Between the trimmed V and J ends, which lost 2 bases and 3 bases, there was a span of 11 bases. DNA for the CDR3: TGTGCCAGCAGCTTAGGGGCGGGGTACTACGAGCAGTACTTC. Its translation is CASSLGAGYYEQYF.

This clone showed up just once. This sequence joins TRBV29-1 and TRBJ1-5; 7 nucleotides align to TRBD1. Per the germline V gene, CDR1 is SQVTM and CDR2 is ANQGSEA. With 6 bases clipped from V and 4 bases from J, the junction kept 9 bases outside the gene matches. The CDR3 spans 14 residues. CDR3 loop: CSVALGTANQPQHF. Here the CDR3 DNA reads TGCAGCGTAGCCCTAGGGACAGCTAATCAGCCCCAGCATTTT.

The genes are TRBV11-2 and TRBJ2-1; a possible D gene is TRBD1 (5 bases). Germline V lookup: CDR1 SGHAT, CDR2 FQNNGV. The CDR3 spans 12 residues. The V end lost 2 bases, the J end lost 10 bases, and 9 bases lay between the germline ends. The CDR3 nucleotides are TGTGCCAGCAGCTTATTTTCAGGGGAGCAGTTCTTC. Its protein is CASSLFSGEQFF.

This chain links TRBV29-1 with TRBJ2-1; tentative D call: TRBD2 (6 bases). V was trimmed by 7 bases and J by 4 bases, leaving 11 bases between them. Germline CDR1 and CDR2: SQVTM and ANQGSEA. The CDR3 covers 12 residues. The DNA for the CDR3 is TGCAGCGCCTACCGGGAGTACAATGAGCAGTTCTTC. It yields the protein CSAYREYNEQFF.

The chain links TRBV7-9 to TRBJ1-5; D call uncertain. CDR3 length equals 12 residues. V lost 3 bases to trimming and J lost 7 bases, with 7 bases between them. Germline loops: CDR1 SEHNR, CDR2 FQNEAQ (reference sequence). CDR3 sequence reads: CASSFMGQPQHF. CDR3 DNA: TGTGCCAGCAGCTTTATGGGGCAGCCCCAGCATTTT.

The chain recombines TRBV5-1 with TRBJ1-1, with D unresolved. This CDR3 is 15 amino acids long. Trimming removed 0 bases at V and 1 base at J, with 10 bases between. Germline assignment: CDR1 SGHRS and CDR2 YFSETQ. DNA for the CDR3: TGCGCCAGCAGCTTGGTTGCGGGAGGGAACACTGAAGCTTTCTTT. This encodes CASSLVAGGNTEAFF.